The sequence of this TCR beta chain was determined in a study of regulatory T cells in long-lasting Graves disease. In this sample, this clonotype turned up many times. Assembly of TCR beta libraries relied on iRepertoire HTBI primers together with Arm-PCR of CDR3 regions. MiXCR, run by TCRdb on the multiplex PCR reads, gives a single entry per CDR3 protein. The sample yields 350,000 to 450,000 distinct CDR3 sequences, 14% to 15% seen once. Time point denoted: newly diagnosed GD, antithyroid drugs for less than 3 months. The TCR library used RNA extracted from PBMCs. The CDR3 has 17 amino acids. The germline gives CDR1 SNHLY, CDR2 FYNNEI. V shed 7 bases, J shed 6 bases, and the junction held 14 bases outside the gene matches. This sample was shared with a second study, whose subject was T cells in Graves' hyperthyroidism and ophthalmopathy.

Sample: peripheral blood mononuclear cells (PBMCs), taken at new diagnosis, from a patient treated with antithyroid drugs. This TCR came from a woman younger than 45 with Graves disease. The chain employs TRBV2 and TRBJ2-3, with TRBD2 identical over 12 bases. The CDR3 reads CASITRATSGSLDTQYF. The CDR3 DNA reads as TGTGCCAGCATCACACGGGCGACTAGCGGGAGTTTGGATACGCAGTATTTT.